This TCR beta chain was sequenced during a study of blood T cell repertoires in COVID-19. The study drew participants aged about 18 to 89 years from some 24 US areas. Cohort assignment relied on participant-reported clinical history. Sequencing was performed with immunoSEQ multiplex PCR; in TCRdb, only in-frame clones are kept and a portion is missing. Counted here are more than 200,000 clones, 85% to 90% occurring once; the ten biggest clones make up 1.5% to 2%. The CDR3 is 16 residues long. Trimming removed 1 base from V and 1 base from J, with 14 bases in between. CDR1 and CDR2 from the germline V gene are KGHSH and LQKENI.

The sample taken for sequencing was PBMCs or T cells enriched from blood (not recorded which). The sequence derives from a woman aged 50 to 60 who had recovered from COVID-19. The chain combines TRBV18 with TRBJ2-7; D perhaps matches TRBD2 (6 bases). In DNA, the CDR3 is TGTGCCAGCTCACCACAGGAGGGGCCGTATTCCTACGAGCAGTACTTC. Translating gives CASSPQEGPYSYEQYF.